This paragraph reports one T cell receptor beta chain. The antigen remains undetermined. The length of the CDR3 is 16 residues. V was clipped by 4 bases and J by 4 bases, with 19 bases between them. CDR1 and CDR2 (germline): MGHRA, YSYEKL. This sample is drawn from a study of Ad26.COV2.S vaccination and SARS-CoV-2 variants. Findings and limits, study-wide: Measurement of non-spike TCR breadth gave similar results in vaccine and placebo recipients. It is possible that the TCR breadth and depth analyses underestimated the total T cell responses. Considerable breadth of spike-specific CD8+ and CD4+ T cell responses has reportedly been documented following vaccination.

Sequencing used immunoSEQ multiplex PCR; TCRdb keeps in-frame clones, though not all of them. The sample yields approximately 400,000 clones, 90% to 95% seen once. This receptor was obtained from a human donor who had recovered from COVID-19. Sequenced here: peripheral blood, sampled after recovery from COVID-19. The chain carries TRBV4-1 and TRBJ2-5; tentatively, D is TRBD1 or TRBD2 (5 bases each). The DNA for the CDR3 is TGCGCCAGCAGCCCTCCAGGACCGGGGCTACCAGAGACCCAGTACTTC. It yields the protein CASSPPGPGLPETQYF.